Included here is one T cell receptor (beta chain) sequence, with context. Its specificity is unknown. The data are from a study of T cell responses to AZD1222 COVID-19 vaccine. General study points: There were vaccine-associated CD4 TCRs across spike, dominant at 160-218 and 743-854. When two AZD1222 doses had been given, Spike-specific TCR breadth and depth rose. Seropositive AZD1222 recipients at baseline numbered only 6 or 7.

Some clones are missing from TCRdb's copy, which holds only in-frame ones; the method was immunoSEQ multiplex PCR. The data hold 250,000 to 300,000 clones, with almost 95% observed a single time. The CDR3 totals 14 residues. From germline, CDR1 is MNHNY and CDR2 SVGAGI (reference sequence). V lost 8 bases and J lost 0, with 13 bases in between. The TCR was taken from an adult who received the AZD1222 COVID-19 vaccine. This sequence joins TRBV6-6 and TRBJ1-1; no reliable D call. Sequenced here: peripheral blood, sampled 28 days after the second AZD1222 dose. CDR3 in amino acids: CASLEAELNTEAFF. CDR3 DNA: TGTGCCAGCTTGGAGGCGGAGCTGAACACTGAAGCTTTCTTT.